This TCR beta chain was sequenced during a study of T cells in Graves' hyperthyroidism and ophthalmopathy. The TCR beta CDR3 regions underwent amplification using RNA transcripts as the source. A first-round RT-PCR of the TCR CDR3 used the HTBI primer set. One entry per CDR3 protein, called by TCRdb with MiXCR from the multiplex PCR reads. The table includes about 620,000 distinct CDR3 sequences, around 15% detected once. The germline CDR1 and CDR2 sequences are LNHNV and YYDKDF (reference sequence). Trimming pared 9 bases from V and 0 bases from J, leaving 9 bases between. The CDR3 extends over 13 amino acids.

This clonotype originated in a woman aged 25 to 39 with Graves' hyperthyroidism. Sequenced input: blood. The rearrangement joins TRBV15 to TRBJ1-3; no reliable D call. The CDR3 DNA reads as TGTGCCACTCAGGAGGTCTCTGGAAACACCATATATTTT. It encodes CATQEVSGNTIYF.